This section outlines one TCR beta chain sequence together with its context. What it binds is unknown. V was clipped by 4 bases and J by 1 base; unmatched bases: 4. The CDR3 is 15 amino acids. Per the germline V gene, CDR1 is SNHLY and CDR2 is FYNNEI. The repertoire was sequenced with immunoSEQ multiplex PCR; TCRdb's copy has only in-frame clones and lacks some. This table has about 12,000 clones, 70% to 85% appearing once. This entry comes from a study of tumor-infiltrating lymphocytes in localized non-small cell lung cancer. Study-wide results and limits: TCRbeta sequencing showed higher T cell infiltration in tumors than uninvolved lung. Technical variation could not be separated from intratumor heterogeneity here.

Sample: uninvolved lung tissue not adjacent to the tumor. The chain employs TRBV2 and TRBJ1-1; TRBD1 agrees at 9 bases. The receptor was isolated from a human donor with non-small cell lung cancer. The CDR3 DNA reads TGTGCCAGCAGTGGAACAGGGGGCCAGAACACTGAAGCTTTCTTT. Amino acids: CASSGTGGQNTEAFF.